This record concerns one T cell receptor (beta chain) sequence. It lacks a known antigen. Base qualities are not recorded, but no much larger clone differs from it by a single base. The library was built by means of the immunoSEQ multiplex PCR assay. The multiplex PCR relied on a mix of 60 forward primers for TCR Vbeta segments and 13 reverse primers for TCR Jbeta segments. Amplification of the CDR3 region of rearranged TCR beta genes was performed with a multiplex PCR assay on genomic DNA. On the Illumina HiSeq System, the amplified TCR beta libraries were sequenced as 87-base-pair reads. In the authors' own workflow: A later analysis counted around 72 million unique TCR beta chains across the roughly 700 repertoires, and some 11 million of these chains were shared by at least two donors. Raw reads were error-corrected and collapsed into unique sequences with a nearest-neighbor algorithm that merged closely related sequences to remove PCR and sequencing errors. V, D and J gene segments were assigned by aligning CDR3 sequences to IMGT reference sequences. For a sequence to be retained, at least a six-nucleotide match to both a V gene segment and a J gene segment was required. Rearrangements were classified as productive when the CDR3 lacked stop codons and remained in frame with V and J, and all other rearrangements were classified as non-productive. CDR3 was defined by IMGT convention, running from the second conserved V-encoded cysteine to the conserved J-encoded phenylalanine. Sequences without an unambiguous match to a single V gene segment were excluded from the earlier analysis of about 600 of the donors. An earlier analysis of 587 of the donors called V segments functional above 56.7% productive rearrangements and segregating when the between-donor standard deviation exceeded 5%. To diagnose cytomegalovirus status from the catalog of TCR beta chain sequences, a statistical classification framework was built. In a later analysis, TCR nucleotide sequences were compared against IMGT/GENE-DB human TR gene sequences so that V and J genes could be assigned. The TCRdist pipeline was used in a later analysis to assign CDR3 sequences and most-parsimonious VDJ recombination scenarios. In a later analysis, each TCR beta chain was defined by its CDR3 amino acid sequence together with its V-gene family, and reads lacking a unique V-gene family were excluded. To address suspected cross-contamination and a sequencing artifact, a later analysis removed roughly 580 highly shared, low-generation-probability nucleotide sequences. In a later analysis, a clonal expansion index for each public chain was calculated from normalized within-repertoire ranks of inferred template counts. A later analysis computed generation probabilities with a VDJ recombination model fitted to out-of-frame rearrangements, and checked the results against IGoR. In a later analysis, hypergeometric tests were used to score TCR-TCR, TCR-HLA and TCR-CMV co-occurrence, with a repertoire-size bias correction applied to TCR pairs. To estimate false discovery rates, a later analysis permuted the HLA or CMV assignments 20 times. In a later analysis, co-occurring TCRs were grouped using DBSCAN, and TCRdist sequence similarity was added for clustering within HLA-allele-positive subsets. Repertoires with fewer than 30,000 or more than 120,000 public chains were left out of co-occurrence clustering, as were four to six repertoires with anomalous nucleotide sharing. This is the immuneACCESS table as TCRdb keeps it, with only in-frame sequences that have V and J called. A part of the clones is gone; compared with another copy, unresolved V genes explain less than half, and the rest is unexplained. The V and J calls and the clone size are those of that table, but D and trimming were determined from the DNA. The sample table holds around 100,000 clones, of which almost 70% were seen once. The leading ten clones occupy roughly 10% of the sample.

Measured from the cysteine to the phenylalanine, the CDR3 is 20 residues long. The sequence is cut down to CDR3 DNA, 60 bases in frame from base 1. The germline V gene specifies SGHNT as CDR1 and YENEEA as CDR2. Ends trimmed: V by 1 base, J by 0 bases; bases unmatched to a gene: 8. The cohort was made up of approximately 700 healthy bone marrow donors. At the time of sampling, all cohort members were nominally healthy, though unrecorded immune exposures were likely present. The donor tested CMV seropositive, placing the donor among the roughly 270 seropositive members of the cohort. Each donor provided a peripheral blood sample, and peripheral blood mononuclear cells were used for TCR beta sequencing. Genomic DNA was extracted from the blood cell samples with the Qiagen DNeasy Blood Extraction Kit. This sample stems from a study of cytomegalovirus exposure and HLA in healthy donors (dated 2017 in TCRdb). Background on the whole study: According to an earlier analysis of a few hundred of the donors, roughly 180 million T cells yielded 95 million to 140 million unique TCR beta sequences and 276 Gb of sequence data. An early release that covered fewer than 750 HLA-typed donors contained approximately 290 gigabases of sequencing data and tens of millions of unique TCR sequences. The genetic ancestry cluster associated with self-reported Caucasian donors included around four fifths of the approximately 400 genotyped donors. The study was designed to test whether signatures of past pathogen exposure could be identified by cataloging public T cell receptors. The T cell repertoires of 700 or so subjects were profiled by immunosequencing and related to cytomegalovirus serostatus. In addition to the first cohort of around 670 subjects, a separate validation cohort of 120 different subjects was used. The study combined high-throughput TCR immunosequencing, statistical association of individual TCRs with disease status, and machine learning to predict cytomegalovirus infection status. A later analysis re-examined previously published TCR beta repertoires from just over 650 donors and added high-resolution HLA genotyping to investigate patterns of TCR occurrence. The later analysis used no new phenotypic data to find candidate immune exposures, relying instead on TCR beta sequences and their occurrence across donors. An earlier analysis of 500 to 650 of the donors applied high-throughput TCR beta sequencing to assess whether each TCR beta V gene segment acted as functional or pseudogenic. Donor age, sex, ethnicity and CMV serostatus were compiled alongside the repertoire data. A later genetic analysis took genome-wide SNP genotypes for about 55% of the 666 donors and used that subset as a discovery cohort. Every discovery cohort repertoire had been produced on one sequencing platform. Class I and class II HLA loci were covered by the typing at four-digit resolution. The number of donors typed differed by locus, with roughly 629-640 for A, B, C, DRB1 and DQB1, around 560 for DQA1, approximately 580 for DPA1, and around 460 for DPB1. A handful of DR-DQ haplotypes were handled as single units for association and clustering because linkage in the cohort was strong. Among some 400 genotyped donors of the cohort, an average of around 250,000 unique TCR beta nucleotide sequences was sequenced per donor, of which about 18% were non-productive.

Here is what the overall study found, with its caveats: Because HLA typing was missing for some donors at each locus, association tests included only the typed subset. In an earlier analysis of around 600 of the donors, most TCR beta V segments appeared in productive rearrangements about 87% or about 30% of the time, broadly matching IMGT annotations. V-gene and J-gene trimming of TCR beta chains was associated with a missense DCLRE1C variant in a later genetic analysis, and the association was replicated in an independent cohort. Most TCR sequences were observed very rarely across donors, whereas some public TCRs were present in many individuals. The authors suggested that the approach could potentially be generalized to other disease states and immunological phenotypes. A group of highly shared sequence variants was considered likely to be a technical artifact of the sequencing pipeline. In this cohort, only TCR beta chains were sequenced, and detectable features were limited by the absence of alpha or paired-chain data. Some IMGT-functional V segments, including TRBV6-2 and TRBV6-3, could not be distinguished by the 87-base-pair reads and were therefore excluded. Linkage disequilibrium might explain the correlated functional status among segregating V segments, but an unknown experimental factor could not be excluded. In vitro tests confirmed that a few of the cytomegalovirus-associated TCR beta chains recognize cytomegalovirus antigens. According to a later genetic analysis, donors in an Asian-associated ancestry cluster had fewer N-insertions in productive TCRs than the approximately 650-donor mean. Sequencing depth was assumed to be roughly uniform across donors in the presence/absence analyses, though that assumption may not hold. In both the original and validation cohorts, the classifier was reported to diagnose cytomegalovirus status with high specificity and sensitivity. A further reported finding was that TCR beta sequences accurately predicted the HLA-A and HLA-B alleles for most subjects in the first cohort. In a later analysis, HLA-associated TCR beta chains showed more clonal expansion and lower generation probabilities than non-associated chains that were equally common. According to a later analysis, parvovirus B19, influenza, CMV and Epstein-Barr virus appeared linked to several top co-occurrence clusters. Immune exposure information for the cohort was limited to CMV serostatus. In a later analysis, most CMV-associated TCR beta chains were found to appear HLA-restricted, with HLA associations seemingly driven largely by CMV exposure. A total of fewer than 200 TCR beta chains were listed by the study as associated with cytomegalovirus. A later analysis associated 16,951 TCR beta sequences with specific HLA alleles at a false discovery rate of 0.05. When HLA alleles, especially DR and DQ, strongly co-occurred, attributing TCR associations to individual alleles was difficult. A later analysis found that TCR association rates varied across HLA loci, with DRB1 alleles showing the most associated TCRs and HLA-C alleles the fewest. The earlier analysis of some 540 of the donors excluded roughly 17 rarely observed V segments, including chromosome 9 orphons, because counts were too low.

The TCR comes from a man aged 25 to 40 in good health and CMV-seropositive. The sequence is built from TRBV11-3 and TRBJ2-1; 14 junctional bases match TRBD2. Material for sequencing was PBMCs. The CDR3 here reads CASSLAGTSGGGPSYNEQFF. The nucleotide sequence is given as TGTGCCAGCAGCTTAGCCGGGACTAGCGGGGGCGGACCCTCCTACAATGAGCAGTTCTTC.